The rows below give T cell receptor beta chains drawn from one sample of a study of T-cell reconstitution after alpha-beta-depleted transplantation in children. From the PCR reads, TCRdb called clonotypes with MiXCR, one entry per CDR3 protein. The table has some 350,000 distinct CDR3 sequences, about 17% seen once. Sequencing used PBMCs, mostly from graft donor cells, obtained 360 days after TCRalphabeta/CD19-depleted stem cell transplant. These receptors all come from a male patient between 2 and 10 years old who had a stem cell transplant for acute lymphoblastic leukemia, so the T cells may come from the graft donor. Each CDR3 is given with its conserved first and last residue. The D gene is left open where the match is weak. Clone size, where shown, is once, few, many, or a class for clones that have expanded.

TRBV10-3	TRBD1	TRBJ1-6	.	CAISPQGARFNSPLHF	TGTGCCATCAGTCCCCAGGGGGCAAGGTTCAATTCACCCCTCCACTTT
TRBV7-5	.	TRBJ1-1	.	CISVPEAGTANTEAFF	.
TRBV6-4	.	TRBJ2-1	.	CASSLSRASNEQFF	TGTGCCAGCAGCCTTTCAAGGGCCAGTAATGAGCAGTTCTTC
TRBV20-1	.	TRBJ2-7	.	CSARATLDSRLRTPYEQYF	TGCAGTGCTAGGGCTACTCTGGATTCTAGGCTTAGGACCCCCTACGAGCAGTACTTC
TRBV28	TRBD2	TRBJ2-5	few	CASSSGLAGNLGETQYF	TGTGCCAGCAGCAGTGGACTAGCGGGAAACCTTGGGGAGACCCAGTACTTC
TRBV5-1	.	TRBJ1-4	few	CASSFWGTNEKLFF	TGCGCCAGCAGCTTTTGGGGGACTAATGAAAAACTGTTTTTT
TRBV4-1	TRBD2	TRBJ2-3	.	CASSQDRMLAGGGDTQYF	TGCGCCAGCAGCCAAGATAGGATGCTAGCGGGAGGAGGAGATACGCAGTATTTT
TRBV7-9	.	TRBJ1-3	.	CASSLVRVSGNTIYF	TGTGCCAGCAGCTTAGTACGAGTCTCTGGAAACACCATATATTTT
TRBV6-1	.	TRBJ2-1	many	CASIASALHNEQFF	TGTGCCAGCATCGCTAGCGCGCTCCACAATGAGCAGTTCTTC
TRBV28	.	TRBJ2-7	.	CASSFGDGSYEQYF	TGTGCCAGCAGTTTTGGTGACGGGTCCTACGAGCAGTACTTC
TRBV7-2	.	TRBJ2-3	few	CASTHRTDTQYF	TGTGCCAGCACCCACCGAACAGATACGCAGTATTTT
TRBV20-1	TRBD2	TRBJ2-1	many	CSALGLAGGGAYNEQFF	TGCAGTGCTCTGGGACTAGCGGGAGGGGGGGCATACAATGAGCAGTTCTTC
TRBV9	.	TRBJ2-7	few	CASSVGRGGSYEQYF	TGTGCCAGCAGCGTAGGCAGGGGGGGCTCCTACGAGCAGTACTTC
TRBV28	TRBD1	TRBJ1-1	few	CASSFRGGLLGKAFF	TGTGCCAGCAGTTTCAGGGGGGGGCTGTTAGGCAAAGCTTTCTTT
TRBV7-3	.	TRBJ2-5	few	CASISKEETQYF	TGTGCCAGCATTAGCAAGGAGGAGACCCAGTACTTC
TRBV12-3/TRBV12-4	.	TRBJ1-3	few	CASQSKRSGNTIYF	TGTGCCAGCCAATCCAAGCGGTCGGGAAACACCATATATTTT
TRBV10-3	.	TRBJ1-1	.	CAIRETGHTEAFF	TGTGCCATCAGAGAGACAGGCCACACTGAAGCTTTCTTT
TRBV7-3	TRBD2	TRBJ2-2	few	CASSSIAGVGTGELFF	TGTGCCAGCAGCTCTATAGCGGGAGTGGGCACCGGGGAGCTGTTTTTT
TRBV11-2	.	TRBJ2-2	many	CASSSPNPGELFF	TGTGCCAGCAGCTCACCGAATCCCGGGGAGCTGTTTTTT
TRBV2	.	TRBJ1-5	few	CASSDAGAAGNQPQHF	TGTGCCAGCAGTGACGCAGGGGCAGCTGGCAATCAGCCCCAGCATTTT
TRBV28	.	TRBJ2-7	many	CASSSIGEFYEQYF	TGTGCCAGCAGTTCAATCGGCGAATTCTACGAGCAGTACTTC
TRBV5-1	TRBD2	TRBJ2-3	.	CASSLDSGSTDTQYF	TGCGCCAGCAGCTTGGATAGCGGGAGCACAGATACGCAGTATTTT
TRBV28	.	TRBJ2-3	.	CASSLWTLGTDTQYF	TGTGCCAGCAGTTTATGGACCCTAGGCACAGATACGCAGTATTTT
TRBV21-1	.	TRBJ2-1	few	CASSKVQGNNEQFF	TGTGCCAGCAGCAAAGTCCAGGGAAACAATGAGCAGTTCTTC
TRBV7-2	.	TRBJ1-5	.	CASSARALGIQPQHF	TGTGCCAGCAGCGCTCGGGCCCTCGGCATCCAGCCCCAGCATTTT
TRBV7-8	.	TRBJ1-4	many	CASSSGFFYEKLFF	TGTGCCAGCAGCTCGGGGTTCTTTTATGAAAAACTGTTTTTT
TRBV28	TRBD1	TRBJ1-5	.	CASSPWTGKGNQPQHF	TGTGCCAGCAGTCCCTGGACAGGGAAGGGCAATCAGCCCCAGCATTTT
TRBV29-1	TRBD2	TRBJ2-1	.	CSVDESSGSNEQFF	TGCAGCGTTGACGAGTCTAGCGGGTCCAATGAGCAGTTCTTC
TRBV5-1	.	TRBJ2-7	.	CASSQSWAKTVPYEQYF	TGCGCCAGCAGCCAATCTTGGGCCAAGACAGTTCCCTACGAGCAGTACTTC